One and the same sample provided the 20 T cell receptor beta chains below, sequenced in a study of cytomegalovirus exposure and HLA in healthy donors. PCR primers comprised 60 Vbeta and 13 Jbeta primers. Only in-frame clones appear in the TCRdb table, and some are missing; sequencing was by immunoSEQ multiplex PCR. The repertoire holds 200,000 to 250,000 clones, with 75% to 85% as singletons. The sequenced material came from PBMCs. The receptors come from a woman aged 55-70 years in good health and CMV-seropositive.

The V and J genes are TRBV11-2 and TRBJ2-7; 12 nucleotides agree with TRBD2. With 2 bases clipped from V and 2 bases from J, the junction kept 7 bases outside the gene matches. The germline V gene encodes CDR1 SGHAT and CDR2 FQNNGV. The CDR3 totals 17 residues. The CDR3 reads CASSLTDTSGRTYEQYF. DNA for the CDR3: TGTGCCAGCAGCTTAACGGACACTAGCGGGAGGACCTACGAGCAGTACTTC. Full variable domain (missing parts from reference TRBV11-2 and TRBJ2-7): EAGVAQSPRYKIIEKRQSVAFWCNPISGHATLYWYQQILGQGPKLLIQFQNNGVVDDSQLPKDRFSAERLKGVDSTLKIQPAKLEDSAVYLCASSLTDTSGRTYEQYFGPGTRLTVT.

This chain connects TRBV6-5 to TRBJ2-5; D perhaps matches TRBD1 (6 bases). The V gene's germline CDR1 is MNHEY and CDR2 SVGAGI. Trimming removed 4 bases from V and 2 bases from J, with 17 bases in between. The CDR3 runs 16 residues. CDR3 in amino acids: CASSSNRTGLQETQYF. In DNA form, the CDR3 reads TGTGCCAGCAGTTCCAACCGCACAGGGTTGCAAGAGACCCAGTACTTC.

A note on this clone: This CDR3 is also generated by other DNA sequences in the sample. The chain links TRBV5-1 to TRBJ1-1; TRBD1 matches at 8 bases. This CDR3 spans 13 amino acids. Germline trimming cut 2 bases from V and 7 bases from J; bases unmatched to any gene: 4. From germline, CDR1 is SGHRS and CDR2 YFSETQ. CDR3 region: CASSLGTGGEAFF. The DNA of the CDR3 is TGCGCCAGCAGCTTAGGGACAGGCGGTGAAGCTTTCTTT.

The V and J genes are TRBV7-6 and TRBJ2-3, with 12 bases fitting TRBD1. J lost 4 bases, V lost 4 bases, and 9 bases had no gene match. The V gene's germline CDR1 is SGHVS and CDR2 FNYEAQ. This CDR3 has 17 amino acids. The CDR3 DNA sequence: TGTGCCAGCAGCTACCGACTGGGGACAGGGGGCGCAGATACGCAGTATTTT. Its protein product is CASSYRLGTGGADTQYF.

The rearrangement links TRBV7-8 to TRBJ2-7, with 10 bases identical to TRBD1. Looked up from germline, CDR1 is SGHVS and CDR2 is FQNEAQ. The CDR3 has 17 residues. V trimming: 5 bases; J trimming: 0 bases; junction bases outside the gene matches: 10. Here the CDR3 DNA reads TGTGCCAGCAGCATCTCCCTTGGGACAGGGGACTCCTACGAGCAGTACTTC. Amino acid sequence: CASSISLGTGDSYEQYF. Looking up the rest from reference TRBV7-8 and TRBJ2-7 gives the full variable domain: GAGVSQSPRYKVAKRGQDVALRCDPISGHVSLFWYQQALGQGPEFLTYFQNEAQLDKSGLPSDRFFAERPEGSVSTLKIQRTQQEDSAVYLCASSISLGTGDSYEQYFGPGTRLTVT.

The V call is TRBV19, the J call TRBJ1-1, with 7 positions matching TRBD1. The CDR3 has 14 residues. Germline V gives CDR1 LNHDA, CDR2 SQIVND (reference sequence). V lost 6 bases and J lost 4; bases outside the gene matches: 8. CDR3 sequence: CASSGDRPRTEAFF. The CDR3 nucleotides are TGTGCCAGTAGCGGGGACAGACCTCGCACTGAAGCTTTCTTT. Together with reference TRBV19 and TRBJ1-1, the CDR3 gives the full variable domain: DGGITQSPKYLFRKEGQNVTLSCEQNLNHDAMYWYRQDPGQGLRLIYYSQIVNDFQKGDIAEGYSVSREKKESFPLTVTSAQKNPTAFYLCASSGDRPRTEAFFGQGTRLTVV.

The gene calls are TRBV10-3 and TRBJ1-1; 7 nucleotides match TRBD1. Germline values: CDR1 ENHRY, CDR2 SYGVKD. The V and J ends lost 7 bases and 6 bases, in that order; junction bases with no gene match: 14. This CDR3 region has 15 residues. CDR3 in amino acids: CAINGQAAGAAEAFF. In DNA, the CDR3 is TGTGCCATCAACGGACAGGCTGCAGGAGCCGCTGAAGCTTTCTTT.

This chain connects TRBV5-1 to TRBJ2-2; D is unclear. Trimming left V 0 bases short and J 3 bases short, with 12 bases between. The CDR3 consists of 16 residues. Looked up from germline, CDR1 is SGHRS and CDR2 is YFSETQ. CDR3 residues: CASSLGQRADTGELFF. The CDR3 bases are TGCGCCAGCAGCTTGGGGCAGCGTGCAGACACCGGGGAGCTGTTTTTT.

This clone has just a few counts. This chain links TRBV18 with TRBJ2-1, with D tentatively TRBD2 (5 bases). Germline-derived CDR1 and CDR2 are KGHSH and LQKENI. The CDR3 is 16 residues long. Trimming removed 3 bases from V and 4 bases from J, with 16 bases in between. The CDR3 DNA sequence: TGTGCCAGCTCACCTCGGGGTAGCGCGATGTACAATGAGCAGTTCTTC. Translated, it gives CASSPRGSAMYNEQFF.

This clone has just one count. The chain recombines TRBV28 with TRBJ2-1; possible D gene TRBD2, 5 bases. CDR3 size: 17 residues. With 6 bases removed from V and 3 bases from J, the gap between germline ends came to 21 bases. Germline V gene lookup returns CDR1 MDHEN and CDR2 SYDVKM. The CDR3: CASRVGLARTIYNEQFF. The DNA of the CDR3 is TGTGCCAGCAGGGTAGGGCTAGCCAGAACAATCTACAATGAGCAGTTCTTC. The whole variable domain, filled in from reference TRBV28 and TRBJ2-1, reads DVKVTQSSRYLVKRTGEKVFLECVQDMDHENMFWYRQDPGLGLRLIYFSYDVKMKEKGDIPEGYSVSREKKERFSLILESASTNQTSMYLCASRVGLARTIYNEQFFGPGTRLTVL.

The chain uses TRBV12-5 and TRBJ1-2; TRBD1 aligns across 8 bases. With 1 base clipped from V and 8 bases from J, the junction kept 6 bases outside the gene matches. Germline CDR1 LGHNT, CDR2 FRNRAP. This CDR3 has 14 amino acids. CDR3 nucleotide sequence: TGTGCTAGTGGTTTGGGGACAGGGTCGAAAGGCTACACCTTC. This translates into CASGLGTGSKGYTF.

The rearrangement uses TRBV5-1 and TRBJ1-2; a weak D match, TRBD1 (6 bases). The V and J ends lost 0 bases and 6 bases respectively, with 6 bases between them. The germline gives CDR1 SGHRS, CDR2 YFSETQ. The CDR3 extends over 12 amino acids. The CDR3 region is CASSLGQDGYTF. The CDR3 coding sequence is TGCGCCAGCAGCTTGGGACAGGATGGCTACACCTTC.

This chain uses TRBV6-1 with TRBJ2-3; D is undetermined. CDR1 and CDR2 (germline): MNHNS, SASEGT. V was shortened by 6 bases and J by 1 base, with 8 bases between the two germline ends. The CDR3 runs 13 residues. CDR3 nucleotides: TGTGCCAGCAGGGAGAGCGGCACAGATACGCAGTATTTT. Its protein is CASRESGTDTQYF.

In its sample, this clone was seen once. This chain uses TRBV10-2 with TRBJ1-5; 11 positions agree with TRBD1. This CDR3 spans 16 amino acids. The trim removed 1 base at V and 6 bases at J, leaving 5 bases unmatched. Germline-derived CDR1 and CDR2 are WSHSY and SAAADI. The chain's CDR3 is CASSELRGQGGQPQHF. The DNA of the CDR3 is TGCGCCAGCAGTGAGTTAAGGGGACAGGGGGGTCAGCCCCAGCATTTT.

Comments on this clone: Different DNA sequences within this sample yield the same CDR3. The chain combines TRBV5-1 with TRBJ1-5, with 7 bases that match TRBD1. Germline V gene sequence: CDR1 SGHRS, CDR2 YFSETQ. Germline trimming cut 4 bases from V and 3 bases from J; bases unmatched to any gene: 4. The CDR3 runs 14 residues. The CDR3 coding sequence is TGCGCCAGCAGCCCGGGGACAGACAATCAGCCCCAGCATTTT. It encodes CASSPGTDNQPQHF.

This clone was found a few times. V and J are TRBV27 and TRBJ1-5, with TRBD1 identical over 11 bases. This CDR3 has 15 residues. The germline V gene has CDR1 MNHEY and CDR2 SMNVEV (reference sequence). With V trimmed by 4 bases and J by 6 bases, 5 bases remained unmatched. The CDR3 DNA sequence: TGTGCCAGCAGTTCCGGACAGGGGGCTAGTCAGCCCCAGCATTTT. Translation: CASSSGQGASQPQHF.

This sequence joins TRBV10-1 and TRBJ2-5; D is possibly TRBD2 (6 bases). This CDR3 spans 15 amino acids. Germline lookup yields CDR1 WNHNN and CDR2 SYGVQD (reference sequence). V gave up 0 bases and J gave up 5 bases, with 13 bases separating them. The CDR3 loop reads CASSESKLASETQYF. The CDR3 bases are TGCGCCAGCAGTGAGTCGAAGCTAGCGAGTGAGACCCAGTACTTC.

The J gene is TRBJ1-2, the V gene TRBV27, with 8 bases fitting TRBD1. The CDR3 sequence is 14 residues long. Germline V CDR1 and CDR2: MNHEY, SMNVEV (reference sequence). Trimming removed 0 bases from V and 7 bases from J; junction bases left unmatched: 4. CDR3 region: CASSLSGQGVGYTF. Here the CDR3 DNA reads TGTGCCAGCAGTTTATCTGGACAGGGTGTTGGCTACACCTTC.

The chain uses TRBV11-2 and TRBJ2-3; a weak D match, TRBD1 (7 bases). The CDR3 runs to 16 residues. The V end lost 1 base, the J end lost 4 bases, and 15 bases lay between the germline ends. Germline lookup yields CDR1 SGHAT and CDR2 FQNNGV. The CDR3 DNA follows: TGTGCCAGCAGCTTAGTTTTCCGGAGGGGGCCAGATACGCAGTATTTT. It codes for CASSLVFRRGPDTQYF.

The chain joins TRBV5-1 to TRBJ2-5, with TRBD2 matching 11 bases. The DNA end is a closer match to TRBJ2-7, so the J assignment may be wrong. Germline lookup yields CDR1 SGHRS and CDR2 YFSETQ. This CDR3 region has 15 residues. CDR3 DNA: TGCGCCAGCAGGGGTACTAGCGGGGGTTCCTACGAGCAGTACTTC. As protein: CASRGTSGGSYEQYF.